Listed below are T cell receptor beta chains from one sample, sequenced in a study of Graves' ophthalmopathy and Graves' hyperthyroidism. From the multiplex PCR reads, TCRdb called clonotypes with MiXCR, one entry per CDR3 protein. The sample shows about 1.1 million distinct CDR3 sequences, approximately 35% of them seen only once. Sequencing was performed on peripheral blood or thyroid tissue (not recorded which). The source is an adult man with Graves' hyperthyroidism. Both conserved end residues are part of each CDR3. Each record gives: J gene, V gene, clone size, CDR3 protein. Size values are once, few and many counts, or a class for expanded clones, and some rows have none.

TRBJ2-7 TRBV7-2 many CASSYWTGTYEQYF
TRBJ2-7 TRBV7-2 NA CASSEPGQSLPYEQYF
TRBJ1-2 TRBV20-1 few CSAPFDLMSGYTF
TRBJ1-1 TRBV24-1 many CATSFGAGTEAFF
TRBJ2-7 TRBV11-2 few CASSLEFGMYYEQYF
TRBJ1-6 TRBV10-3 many CAISESKVNQGRNSPLHF
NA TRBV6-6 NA CASRLDRVRDEQYF
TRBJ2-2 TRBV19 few CASSILAGRTTGELFF
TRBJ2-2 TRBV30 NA CAWQLKSLRFGELFF
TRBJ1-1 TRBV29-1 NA CSVGAGTEAFF
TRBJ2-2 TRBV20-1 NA CSAQTGAHANTGELFF
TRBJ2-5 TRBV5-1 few CASSLDRGGVETQYF
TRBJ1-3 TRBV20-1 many CSASNLSSGNTIYF
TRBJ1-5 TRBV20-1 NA CSAGDSQLFNQPQHF
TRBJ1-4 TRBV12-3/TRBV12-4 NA CASSQGNNPNEKLFF
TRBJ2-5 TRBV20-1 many CSAGRPEQVGLETQYF
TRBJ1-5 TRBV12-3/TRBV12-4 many CASGPDRRGQPQHF
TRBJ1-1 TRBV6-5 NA CASSLGPGTDTEAFF
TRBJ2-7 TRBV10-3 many CAISGDRGSQSSYEQYF
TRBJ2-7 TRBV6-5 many CATAARGPLGEQYF
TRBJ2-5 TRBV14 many CASSPWTSAIETQYF
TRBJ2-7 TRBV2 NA CASSLTPIVQGEQYF
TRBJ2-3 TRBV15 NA CATSKERDYGTDTQYF
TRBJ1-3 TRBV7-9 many CASSLDPGLRNTIYF
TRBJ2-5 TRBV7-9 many CASSWGLAAQETQYF